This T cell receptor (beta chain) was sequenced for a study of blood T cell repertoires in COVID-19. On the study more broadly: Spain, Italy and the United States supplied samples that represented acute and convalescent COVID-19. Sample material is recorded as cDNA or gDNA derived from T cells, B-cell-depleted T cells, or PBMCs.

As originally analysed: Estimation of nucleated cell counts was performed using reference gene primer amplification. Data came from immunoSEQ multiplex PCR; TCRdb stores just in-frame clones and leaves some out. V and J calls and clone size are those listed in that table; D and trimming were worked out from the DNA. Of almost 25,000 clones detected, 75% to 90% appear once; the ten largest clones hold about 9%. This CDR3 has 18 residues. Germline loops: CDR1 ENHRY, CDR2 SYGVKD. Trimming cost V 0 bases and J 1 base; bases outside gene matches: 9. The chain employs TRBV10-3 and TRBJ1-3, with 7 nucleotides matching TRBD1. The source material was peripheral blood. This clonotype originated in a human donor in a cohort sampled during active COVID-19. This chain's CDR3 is CAISESPPGQRSGNTIYF. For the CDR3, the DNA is TGTGCCATCAGTGAGTCGCCCCCGGGACAGAGATCTGGAAACACCATATATTTT.